Shown below are 23 T cell receptor beta chains from a single sample sequenced in a study of PD-1 blockade in mismatch repair-deficient tumors. The repertoire was sequenced with immunoSEQ multiplex PCR; TCRdb's copy has only in-frame clones and lacks some. The table lists 49,000 or so clones, 65% to 85% of them singletons, with roughly 8% in the top ten. The sample consisted of peripheral blood, taken about 4.5 months after starting pembrolizumab. Receptors were obtained from an adult with mismatch repair-deficient cancer.

The chain recombines TRBV29-1 with TRBJ2-7; TRBD1 aligns across 8 bases. Unmatched junction bases numbered 10, after V lost 3 bases and J lost 9 bases. Germline V CDR1 and CDR2: SQVTM, ANQGSEA. CDR3 length equals 13 residues. The CDR3 DNA is TGCAGCGTTGATAGACAGGGGACGAAGCGGCAGTACTTC. It translates to CSVDRQGTKRQYF.

The rearrangement uses TRBV2 and TRBJ2-2; D may be TRBD2 (5 bases). Trimming removed 3 bases from V and 8 bases from J, with 10 bases in between. Germline-derived CDR1 and CDR2 are SNHLY and FYNNEI. The CDR3 totals 13 residues. CDR3 loop: CASSEERFGELFF. The CDR3 DNA reads TGTGCCAGCAGTGAGGAGCGGTTTGGGGAGCTGTTTTTT.

The chain carries TRBV2 and TRBJ1-1, with 7 bases lining up with TRBD1. Germline-derived CDR1 and CDR2 are SNHLY and FYNNEI. The CDR3 is 15 residues long. J lost 6 bases, V lost 4 bases, and 11 bases had no gene match. CDR3 sequence: CASSARQGTVSEAFF. The CDR3 region has the DNA TGTGCCAGCAGTGCCAGACAGGGAACGGTCTCTGAAGCTTTCTTT. Together with reference TRBV2 and TRBJ1-1, the CDR3 gives the full variable domain: EPEVTQTPSHQVTQMGQEVILRCVPISNHLYFYWYRQILGQKVEFLVSFYNNEISEKSEIFDDQFSVERPDGSNFTLKIRSTKLEDSAMYFCASSARQGTVSEAFFGQGTRLTVV.

This sequence joins TRBV7-8 and TRBJ2-7, with a weak D call TRBD2 (7 bases). This CDR3 region has 15 residues. Trimming stripped 3 bases from V and 3 bases from J, with 15 bases between. CDR1 is SGHVS and CDR2 is FQNEAQ in the germline V gene. The CDR3, as DNA: TGTGCCAGCAGCTTCTCCCGGGGGGCAGTCTACGAGCAGTACTTC. Translation gives CASSFSRGAVYEQYF.

V usage is TRBV18 and J usage is TRBJ1-2, with a weak D call TRBD1 (5 bases). This CDR3 comprises 14 residues. Trimming removed 3 bases at V and 2 bases at J, with 10 bases between. From germline, CDR1 is KGHSH and CDR2 LQKENI. CDR3 in DNA: TGTGCCAGCTCACCCAGGGAATTCAACTATGGCTACACCTTC. It codes for CASSPREFNYGYTF.

The chain's CDR3 is CASSQTEGGFGKNIQYF. The CDR3 bases are TGCGCCAGCAGCCAGACCGAGGGGGGCTTTGGCAAAAACATTCAGTACTTC. The chain combines TRBV4-1 with TRBJ2-4; either TRBD1 or TRBD2 may fit D (6 bases each). Germline values: CDR1 MGHRA, CDR2 YSYEKL. The germline V and J ends were trimmed by 3 bases and 3 bases, with 18 bases remaining between them. This CDR3 is built from 17 residues.

The J gene is TRBJ2-7, the V gene TRBV7-2; the match to TRBD2 covers 12 bases. Germline V gene lookup returns CDR1 SGHTA and CDR2 FQGNSA. The ends lost 2 bases at V and 1 base at J; junction bases unmatched: 9. This CDR3 has 18 amino acids. The CDR3 sequence: CASSLFASGRARSYEQYF. As DNA, the CDR3 is TGTGCCAGCAGCTTATTTGCTAGCGGGAGGGCCCGATCCTACGAGCAGTACTTC. The full variable domain, its missing parts supplied by reference TRBV7-2 and TRBJ2-7, is GAGVSQSPSNKVTEKGKDVELRCDPISGHTALYWYRQSLGQGLEFLIYFQGNSAPDKSGLPSDRFSAERTGGSVSTLTIQRTQQEDSAVYLCASSLFASGRARSYEQYFGPGTRLTVT.

The chain uses TRBV2 and TRBJ2-2; D remains unclear. The ends were cut back, 6 bases at V and 2 bases at J, with 10 bases in the middle. Germline V gene data show CDR1 as SNHLY and CDR2 as FYNNEI. The CDR3 consists of 14 residues. CDR3 nucleotides: TGTGCCAGCAGAATGGGTCGTAACACCGGGGAGCTGTTTTTT. This translates into CASRMGRNTGELFF.

The chain employs TRBV28 and TRBJ2-3, with a tentative D call TRBD2 (5 bases). Trimming took off 7 bases at V and 3 bases at J, with 14 bases between the two ends. The CDR3 runs to 14 residues. Looked up from germline, CDR1 is MDHEN and CDR2 is SYDVKM. The CDR3 nucleotides read TGTGCCAGCAATGTAGAGGGCCGGACAGATACGCAGTATTTT. Protein: CASNVEGRTDTQYF.

The chain recombines TRBV29-1 with TRBJ2-3; 9 bases map to TRBD2. CDR1 SQVTM and CDR2 ANQGSEA come from the germline V gene. With V trimmed by 7 bases and J by 7 bases, 9 bases remained unmatched. This CDR3 is built from 13 residues. In DNA, the CDR3 is TGCAGCGCCGAGCTAGCGGGATTGTATACGCAGTATTTT. Encoded protein: CSAELAGLYTQYF.

This sequence joins TRBV7-2 and TRBJ2-5; D is unresolved. The CDR3 covers 11 residues. Germline CDR1 is SGHTA and CDR2 is FQGNSA. V dropped 2 bases and J dropped 2 bases, with 0 bases sitting between them. This CDR3 is CASSLQETQYF. CDR3 nucleotide sequence: TGTGCCAGCAGCTTACAAGAGACCCAGTACTTC.

V gene TRBV5-1 combines with J gene TRBJ1-1, with TRBD1 matching over 10 bases. J gave up 0 bases and V 4 bases, and 9 bases lay outside the gene matches. The germline gives CDR1 SGHRS, CDR2 YFSETQ. This CDR3 comprises 17 residues. The CDR3 coding sequence is TGCGCCAGCAGCGATCGACCGGGACAGGGGTTGAACACTGAAGCTTTCTTT. Amino acids: CASSDRPGQGLNTEAFF.

This clone has a handful of counts. This chain connects TRBV2 to TRBJ1-5, with 9 bases lining up with TRBD1. This CDR3 is 14 amino acids long. The germline V gene encodes CDR1 SNHLY and CDR2 FYNNEI. J gave up 5 bases and V 6 bases, and 5 bases lay outside the gene matches. The CDR3 DNA is TGTGCCAGCAGGGGGGGACAGGGCCATCAGCCCCAGCATTTT. This codes for CASRGGQGHQPQHF. The whole variable domain, filled in from reference TRBV2 and TRBJ1-5, reads EPEVTQTPSHQVTQMGQEVILRCVPISNHLYFYWYRQILGQKVEFLVSFYNNEISEKSEIFDDQFSVERPDGSNFTLKIRSTKLEDSAMYFCASRGGQGHQPQHFGDGTRLSIL.

V gene TRBV7-2 combines with J gene TRBJ2-7; TRBD2 agrees at 10 bases. The trim removed 5 bases at V and 2 bases at J, leaving 6 bases unmatched. Germline values: CDR1 SGHTA, CDR2 FQGNSA. CDR3 length: 15 amino acids. For the CDR3, the DNA is TGTGCCAGCAGCCCGGGACTAGCGTTGACCTACGAGCAGTACTTC. Translation: CASSPGLALTYEQYF.

The chain employs TRBV7-9 and TRBJ2-3, with TRBD1 matching over 7 bases. The germline CDR1 and CDR2 sequences are SEHNR and FQNEAQ (reference sequence). This CDR3 has 19 residues. With 4 bases clipped from V and 6 bases from J, the junction kept 22 bases outside the gene matches. CDR3 DNA sequence: TGTGCCAGCAGCTCGTCCCGGATAAGACAGGGATTATTACGTGATACGCAGTATTTT. Its protein product is CASSSSRIRQGLLRDTQYF.

This sequence joins TRBV5-1 and TRBJ2-7; 7 nucleotides match TRBD2. The CDR3 spans 14 residues. Germline CDR1 and CDR2: SGHRS and YFSETQ. V lost 1 base to trimming and J lost 2 bases; unmatched junction nucleotides: 3. The DNA of the CDR3 is TGCGCCAGCAGCTTGCGGGGAGGGGCCTACGAGCAGTACTTC. This sequence encodes CASSLRGGAYEQYF.

The chain employs TRBV2 and TRBJ2-3, with a weak D call TRBD1 (5 bases). Germline V gene sequence: CDR1 SNHLY, CDR2 FYNNEI. V dropped 0 bases and J dropped 1 base, with 11 bases sitting between them. This CDR3 contains 16 residues. This CDR3 reads CASSEAQGGGTDTQYF. In DNA form, the CDR3 reads TGTGCCAGCAGTGAAGCGCAGGGCGGAGGCACAGATACGCAGTATTTT.

This clone was found once. CDR3 region: CASSLTGLAVPSYEQYF. DNA of the CDR3: TGTGCCAGCAGTTTAACAGGACTAGCGGTGCCGTCCTACGAGCAGTACTTC. The chain couples TRBV27 to TRBJ2-7, with TRBD2 identical over 10 bases. Germline trimming cut 2 bases from V and 1 base from J; bases unmatched to any gene: 8. The CDR3 runs to 17 residues. The germline CDR1 and CDR2 sequences are MNHEY and SMNVEV (reference sequence).

The chain is built from TRBV6-6 and TRBJ1-5, with TRBD1 matching over 8 bases. Germline CDR1 MNHNY, CDR2 SVGAGI (reference sequence). J was trimmed by 2 bases and V by 2 bases; bases with no gene match: 5. The CDR3 has 16 residues. The CDR3 region has the DNA TGTGCCAGCAGTTACGGACAGGGAGGTGGCAATCAGCCCCAGCATTTT. It codes for CASSYGQGGGNQPQHF.

There are a few counts of this clone. The CDR3 here is CASSLTPLAGDREQFF. The CDR3 nucleotides are TGTGCCAGCAGCTTAACTCCGCTAGCGGGAGATCGTGAGCAGTTCTTC. The rearrangement links TRBV7-3 to TRBJ2-1, with 10 bases fitting TRBD2. CDR1 is SGHTA and CDR2 is FQGTGA in the germline V gene. The CDR3 contains 16 residues. V shed 0 bases, J shed 9 bases, and the junction held 8 bases outside the gene matches.

This chain joins TRBV11-2 and TRBJ2-5; 7 bases map to TRBD2. The V segment lost 5 bases and the J segment 2 bases; nucleotides outside the gene matches: 8. CDR3 length: 15 residues. The germline CDR1 and CDR2 sequences are SGHAT and FQNNGV. CDR3 region: CASSLGTIMQETQYF. The CDR3 coding sequence is TGTGCCAGCAGCCTAGGGACTATCATGCAAGAGACCCAGTACTTC.

The J gene is TRBJ2-5, the V gene TRBV7-2; D possibly corresponds to TRBD2 (5 bases). This CDR3 has 14 amino acids. The ends were cut back, 3 bases at V and 0 bases at J, with 8 bases in the middle. The germline gives CDR1 SGHTA, CDR2 FQGNSA. CDR3 sequence (DNA): TGTGCCAGCAGCTTTAACGGGAACCAAGAGACCCAGTACTTC. Translation: CASSFNGNQETQYF.

The J gene is TRBJ1-5, the V gene TRBV19, with no clear D. This CDR3 spans 16 amino acids. Germline V gene sequence: CDR1 LNHDA, CDR2 SQIVND (reference sequence). Trimming shortened V by 3 bases and J by 3 bases, and 15 bases separated the two germline ends. The CDR3 region is CASSIGLGIPNQPQHF. CDR3 DNA sequence: TGTGCCAGTAGTATTGGTTTAGGAATCCCCAATCAGCCCCAGCATTTT.